This T cell receptor beta chain was sequenced for a study of blood T cells in healthy people across ages. As for the study in general: There was about one barcoded beta molecule captured by template switching per two T cells.

This CDR3 region has 15 residues. Trimming left V 5 bases short and J 9 bases short, with 21 bases between. Healthy Caucasian individuals from Russia aged about 6 to 90 served as donors. This clonotype came up a few times. Primed by a sample-barcoded 5' primer and a J-beta primer mix, a second PCR proceeded for roughly 6 to 12 cycles. All cDNA molecules were each tagged by a template-switch adaptor with 12 random nucleotides. TCRdb re-analysed the 5' RACE reads in MiXCR, keeping a single row per CDR3 protein. The sample has more than 1,400,000 distinct CDR3 sequences, approximately 38% seen once. This chain links TRBV12-3 or TRBV12-4 with TRBJ2-3; D is unclear. The TCR comes from a woman aged 18 to 35 in good health. The sample comprised blood. In nucleotides, the CDR3 is TGTGCCAGCAGTCCAGTAGCCGTGAAGGGAAAAACGCAGTATTTT. It yields the protein CASSPVAVKGKTQYF.